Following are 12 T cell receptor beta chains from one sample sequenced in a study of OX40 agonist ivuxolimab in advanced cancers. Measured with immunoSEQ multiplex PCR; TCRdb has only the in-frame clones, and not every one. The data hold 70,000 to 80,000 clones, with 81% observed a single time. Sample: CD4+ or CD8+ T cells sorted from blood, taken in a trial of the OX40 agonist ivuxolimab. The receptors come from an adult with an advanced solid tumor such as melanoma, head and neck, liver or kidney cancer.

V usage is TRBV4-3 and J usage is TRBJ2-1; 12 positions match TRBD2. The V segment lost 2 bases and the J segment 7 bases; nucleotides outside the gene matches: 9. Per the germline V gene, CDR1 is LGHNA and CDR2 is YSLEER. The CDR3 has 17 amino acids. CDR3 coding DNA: TGCGCCAGCAGCCAAACCCATGGACTAGCGGGAAGAAATGAGCAGTTCTTC. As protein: CASSQTHGLAGRNEQFF.

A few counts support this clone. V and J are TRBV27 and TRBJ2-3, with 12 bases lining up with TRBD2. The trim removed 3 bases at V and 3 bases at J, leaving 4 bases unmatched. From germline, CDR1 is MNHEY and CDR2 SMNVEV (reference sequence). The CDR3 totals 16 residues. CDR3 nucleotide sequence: TGTGCCAGCAGTTTTCTAGCGGGGGGGATAACAGATACGCAGTATTTT. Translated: CASSFLAGGITDTQYF.

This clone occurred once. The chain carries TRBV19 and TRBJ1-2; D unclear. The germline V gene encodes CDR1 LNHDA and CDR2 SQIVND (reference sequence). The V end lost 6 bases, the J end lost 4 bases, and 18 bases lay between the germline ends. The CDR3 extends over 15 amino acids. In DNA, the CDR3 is TGTGCCAGTAGGAAAGGGATTACCGATACCTATGGCTACACCTTC. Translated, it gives CASRKGITDTYGYTF.

CDR3 sequence reads: CSVGTEKLFF. CDR3 DNA: TGCAGCGTTGGGACCGAAAAACTGTTTTTT. The genes are TRBV29-1 and TRBJ1-4; D not certain. This CDR3 contains 10 residues. The V end lost 4 bases, the J end lost 8 bases, and 5 bases lay between the germline ends. CDR1 is SQVTM, CDR2 ANQGSEA, per germline.

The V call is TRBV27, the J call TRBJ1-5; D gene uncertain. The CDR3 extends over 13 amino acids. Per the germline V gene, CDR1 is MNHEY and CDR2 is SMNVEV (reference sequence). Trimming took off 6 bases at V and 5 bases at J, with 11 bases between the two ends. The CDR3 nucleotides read TGTGCCAGCAGGGCGACATTCGATCAGCCCCAGCATTTT. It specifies CASRATFDQPQHF.

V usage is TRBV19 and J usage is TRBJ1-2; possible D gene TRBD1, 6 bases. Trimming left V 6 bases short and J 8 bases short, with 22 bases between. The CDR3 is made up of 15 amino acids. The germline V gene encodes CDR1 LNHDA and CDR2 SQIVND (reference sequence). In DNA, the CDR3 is TGTGCCAGTAGCTTCTCGGGCAGGGGAATAGGCGGCTACACCTTC. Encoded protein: CASSFSGRGIGGYTF.

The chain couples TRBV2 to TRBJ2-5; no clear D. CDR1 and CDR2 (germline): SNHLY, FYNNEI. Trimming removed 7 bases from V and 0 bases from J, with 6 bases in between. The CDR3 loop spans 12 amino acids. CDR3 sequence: CASTQYQETQYF. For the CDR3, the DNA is TGTGCCAGCACCCAGTACCAAGAGACCCAGTACTTC.

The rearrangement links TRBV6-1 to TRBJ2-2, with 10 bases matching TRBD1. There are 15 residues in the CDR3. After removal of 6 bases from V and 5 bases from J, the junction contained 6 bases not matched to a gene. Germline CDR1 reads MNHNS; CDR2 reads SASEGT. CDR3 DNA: TGTGCCAGCAGGACAGGGGGCGCAGGTACCGGGGAGCTGTTTTTT. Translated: CASRTGGAGTGELFF.

The CDR3 is CASSRGVGSEQFF. Written as DNA, the CDR3 is TGCGCCAGCAGCCGGGGGGTGGGGAGTGAGCAGTTCTTC. The chain couples TRBV4-1 to TRBJ2-1; D might be TRBD2 (6 bases). CDR3 length equals 13 residues. Trimming took 4 bases from V and 9 from J, leaving 13 bases between them. Germline V gives CDR1 MGHRA, CDR2 YSYEKL.

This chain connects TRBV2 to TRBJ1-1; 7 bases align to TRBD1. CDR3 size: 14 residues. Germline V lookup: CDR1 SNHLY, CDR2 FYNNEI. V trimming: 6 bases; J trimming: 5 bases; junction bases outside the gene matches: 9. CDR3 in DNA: TGTGCCAGCAGGGCTTCAGGGGGGAGGACTGAAGCTTTCTTT. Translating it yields CASRASGGRTEAFF.

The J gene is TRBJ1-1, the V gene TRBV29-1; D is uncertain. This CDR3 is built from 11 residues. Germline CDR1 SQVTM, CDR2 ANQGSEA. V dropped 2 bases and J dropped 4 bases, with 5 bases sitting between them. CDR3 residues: CSVEPATEAFF. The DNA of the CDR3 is TGCAGCGTTGAACCAGCCACTGAAGCTTTCTTT. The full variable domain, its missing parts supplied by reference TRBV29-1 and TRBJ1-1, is SAVISQKPSRDICQRGTSLTIQCQVDSQVTMMFWYRQQPGQSLTLIATANQGSEATYESGFVIDKFPISRPNLTFSTLTVSNMSPEDSSIYLCSVEPATEAFFGQGTRLTVV.

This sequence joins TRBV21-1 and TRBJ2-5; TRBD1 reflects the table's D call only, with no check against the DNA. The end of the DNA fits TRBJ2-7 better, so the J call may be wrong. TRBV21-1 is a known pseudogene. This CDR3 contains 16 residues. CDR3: CASSKKSERGPYEQYF. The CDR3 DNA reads TGTGCCAGCAGCAAAAAATCGGAGAGGGGGCCCTACGAGCAGTACTTC.